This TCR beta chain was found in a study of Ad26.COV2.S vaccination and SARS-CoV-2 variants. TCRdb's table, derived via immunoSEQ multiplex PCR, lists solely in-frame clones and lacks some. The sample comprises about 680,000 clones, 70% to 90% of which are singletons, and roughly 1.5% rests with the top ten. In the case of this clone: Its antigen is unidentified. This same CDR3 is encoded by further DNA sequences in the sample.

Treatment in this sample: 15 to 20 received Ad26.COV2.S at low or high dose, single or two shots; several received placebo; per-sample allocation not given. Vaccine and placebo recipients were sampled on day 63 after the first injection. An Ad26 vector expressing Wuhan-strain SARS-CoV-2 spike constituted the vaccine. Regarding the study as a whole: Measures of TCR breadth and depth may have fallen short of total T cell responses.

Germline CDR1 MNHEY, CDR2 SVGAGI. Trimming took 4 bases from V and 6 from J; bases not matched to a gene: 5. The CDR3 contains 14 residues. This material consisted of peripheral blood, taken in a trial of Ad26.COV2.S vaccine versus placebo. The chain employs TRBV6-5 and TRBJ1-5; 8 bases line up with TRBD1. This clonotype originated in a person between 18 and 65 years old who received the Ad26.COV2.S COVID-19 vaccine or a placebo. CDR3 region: CASSSGQGGQPQHF. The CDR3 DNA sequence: TGTGCCAGCAGTTCCGGACAGGGAGGTCAGCCCCAGCATTTT.